A selection of T cell receptor beta chains follows, all from one sample in a study of control samples from healthy donors and cancer patients. Assay: immunoSEQ multiplex PCR; the TCRdb copy retains only in-frame clones and omits some. This sample has around 170,000 clones, with roughly 88% found just once. The sample comprised blood. These receptors all stem from a woman aged 25 to 45 in good health. The CDR3 runs from the conserved cysteine through the conserved F or W. Each record gives: J gene, V gene, D gene, clone size, CDR3 DNA, CDR3 protein. The D gene is left open where the match is weak. Only some rows state a clone size, as once, few, many or a class for expanded clones.

>TRBJ2-5|TRBV4-2|NA|NA
TGTGCCAGCAGCCGCGAGGCTCCTCCCCGGGAGACCCAGTACTTC
CASSREAPPRETQYF
>TRBJ1-2|TRBV5-1|NA|NA
TGCGCCAGCAGCCCCAGGGTCCCAGCCGGAGACTATGGCTACACCTTC
CASSPRVPAGDYGYTF
>TRBJ2-7|TRBV6-5|NA|NA
TGTGCCAGCAGATCCGGGAGTCGCTACGAGCAGTACTTC
CASRSGSRYEQYF
>TRBJ2-5|TRBV11-2|NA|once
TGTGCCAGCAGCTTAGTCATAGTGGGCCAAGAGACCCAGTACTTC
CASSLVIVGQETQYF
>TRBJ2-7|TRBV10-3|NA|NA
TGTGCCATCAGTTTGGCTAGCAGCCTTAACGAGCAGTACTTC
CAISLASSLNEQYF
>TRBJ1-5|TRBV6-5|NA|NA
TGTGCCAGCAGCCAGGAGGTCAAGGGCAATCAGCCCCAGCATTTT
CASSQEVKGNQPQHF
>TRBJ1-4|TRBV6-1|NA|NA
TGTGCCAGCAGTGATTGGGGGCGGATTAATGAAAAACTGTTTTTT
CASSDWGRINEKLFF
>TRBJ1-6|TRBV20-1|NA|NA
TGCAGTGCTAGTCGCTCGTGGACAGAAAATTCACCCCTCCACTTT
CSASRSWTENSPLHF
>TRBJ2-3|TRBV14|TRBD1|NA
TGTGCCAGCAGCCGACCCGACAGGGGATATCCAGATACGCAGTATTTT
CASSRPDRGYPDTQYF
>TRBJ2-3|TRBV6-5|TRBD1|few
TGTGCCAGCAGTTACTCGACAGGGACCACAGATACGCAGTATTTT
CASSYSTGTTDTQYF
>TRBJ1-2|TRBV6-5|NA|NA
TGTGCCAGCAGTTACCTACAGGGCAACTATGGCTACACCTTC
CASSYLQGNYGYTF
>TRBJ2-1|TRBV7-9|TRBD1|NA
TGTGCCAGCAGCCGGGACAGGGGTCTTTACAATGAGCAGTTCTTC
CASSRDRGLYNEQFF
>TRBJ1-1|TRBV5-5|NA|NA
TGTGCCAGCAGCTCGGAGGAGGTCTCGAACACTGAAGCTTTCTTT
CASSSEEVSNTEAFF
>TRBJ1-2|TRBV12-3/TRBV12-4|TRBD1|NA
TGTGCCAGCACCCGGACAGGGTCCTATGGCTACACCTTC
CASTRTGSYGYTF
>TRBJ2-3|TRBV5-6|NA|NA
TGTGCCAGCAGCGAACGGATATTAACTAGCACAGATACGCAGTATTTT
CASSERILTSTDTQYF
>TRBJ2-3|TRBV27|NA|NA
TGTGCCAGCAGTTCCGTCACAGATACGCAGTATTTT
CASSSVTDTQYF
>TRBJ1-5|TRBV7-9|NA|NA
TGTGCCAGCAGCTTAGGGGCAGGACCCCAGCATTTT
CASSLGAGPQHF
>TRBJ1-3|TRBV10-3|NA|NA
TGTGCCATCAGTGTCAAGGGGTCTGGAAACACCATATATTTT
CAISVKGSGNTIYF
>TRBJ2-1|TRBV20-1|NA|NA
TGCAGTGCTAGTAAGGGGGAGAGATCCTACAATGAGCAGTTCTTC
CSASKGERSYNEQFF
>TRBJ1-1|TRBV28|NA|once
TGTGCCAGCAGTGGATTCCGTGGGGGGGGCAGAGGGGAGCGAGCTTTCTTT
CASSGFRGGGRGERAFF
>TRBJ2-7|TRBV20-1|NA|once
TGCAGTGTAATGGAAGTCGGCGAGCAGTACTTC
CSVMEVGEQYF
>TRBJ2-2|TRBV30|NA|once
TGTGCCTGGAGAGGGGCAGGGGTCCGGTGGGCCGGGGAGCTGTTTTTT
CAWRGAGVRWAGELFF
>TRBJ1-6|TRBV10-3|NA|NA
TGTGCCATCAGTGACGGGTATTCACCCCTCCACTTT
CAISDGYSPLHF
>TRBJ2-5|TRBV5-1|NA|NA
TGCGCCAGCTCCTGGACCCGAGGACAGGAGACCCAGTACTTC
CASSWTRGQETQYF
>TRBJ1-1|TRBV2|NA|once
TGTGCCAGCATCCCGTGGGGAGGGAACACTGAAGCTTTCTTT
CASIPWGGNTEAFF
>TRBJ1-1|TRBV15|NA|NA
TGTGCCACCAGCGAATTAACAGGGGAAGCTTTCTTT
CATSELTGEAFF
>TRBJ1-1|TRBV7-2|NA|NA
TGTGCCAGCAGCTTACACAGTGAAACCACTGAAGCTTTCTTT
CASSLHSETTEAFF
>TRBJ2-3|TRBV3-1/TRBV3-2|NA|NA
TGTGCCAGCAGCCAAGCATCTAGCACAGATACGCAGTATTTT
CASSQASSTDTQYF
>TRBJ1-1|TRBV5-5|NA|NA
TGTGCCAGCAGCCTGAACGGACAGACTTACACTGAAGCTTTCTTT
CASSLNGQTYTEAFF
>TRBJ2-5|TRBV7-9|TRBD1|NA
TGTGCCAGCAGCTTAGGACAGGGGATGGGAGAGACCCAGTACTTC
CASSLGQGMGETQYF
>TRBJ2-7|TRBV27|TRBD2|NA
TGTGCCAGCAGTTTACGGGAGGGCTACGAGCAGTACTTC
CASSLREGYEQYF
>TRBJ2-5|TRBV9|TRBD2|NA
TGTGCCAGCAGCATTGCTAGCGGGGGGGCGGAAGAGACCCAGTACTTC
CASSIASGGAEETQYF
>TRBJ1-3|TRBV28|NA|NA
TGTGCCACAACCGGGACCCAAAGTTTCACCATATATTTT
CATTGTQSFTIYF
>TRBJ1-3|TRBV18|TRBD1|NA
TGTGCCAGCTCACCGGGACAGGGGGGAAACACCATATATTTT
CASSPGQGGNTIYF
>TRBJ2-3|TRBV3-1/TRBV3-2|TRBD2|NA
TGTGCCAGCAGCCAAGGAGTAGCGGGCCCTCTCACAGATACGCAGTATTTT
CASSQGVAGPLTDTQYF
>TRBJ2-3|TRBV11-3|NA|NA
TGTGCCAGCAGCTTAGGCCGCACAGATACGCAGTATTTT
CASSLGRTDTQYF
>TRBJ1-4|TRBV4-1|TRBD1|NA
TGCGCCAGCAGCCACCCCGGGACAGAGGAAAAACTGTTTTTT
CASSHPGTEEKLFF
>TRBJ2-7|TRBV5-4|NA|NA
TGTGCCAGCAGCTTGGGCGGGGCCCAACGGGAGCAGTACTTC
CASSLGGAQREQYF
>TRBJ1-1|TRBV7-9|NA|NA
TGTGCCAGCAGCCAGGAAAGGCGGCTGAACACTGAAGCTTTCTTT
CASSQERRLNTEAFF
>TRBJ2-2|TRBV20-1|NA|once
TGCAGTGGTCGAGACACCGGGGAGCTGTTTTTT
CSGRDTGELFF
>TRBJ2-1|TRBV15|NA|NA
TGTGCCACCAGCAGAGTCGATGGAGGGGATGAGCAGTTCTTC
CATSRVDGGDEQFF
>TRBJ1-5|TRBV7-8|NA|NA
TGTGCCAGCAGCGGCCGCCGGGACGGAGGACGTGGCAATCAGCCCCAGCATTTT
CASSGRRDGGRGNQPQHF